This T cell receptor (beta chain) was profiled in a study of cytotoxic CD8 clonotypes in ibrutinib-treated CLL (dated by TCRdb to the early 2020s). Regarding the study in general: The cohort had ten to twelve relapsed/refractory and some 15 treatment-naive patients; roughly 18 were IGHV unmutated. Responses were partial in 24 patients and complete in 2; after median around 72 months follow-up, some 15 stayed in remission and about twelve progressed. Response samples were obtained after a median of about 13 months of treatment, with a range of about 6 to 36 months. Samples averaged about 260,000 productive templates and tens of thousands of productive rearrangements. Of the 90 or so people in the trial, 26 had longitudinal samples available. Cryopreserved peripheral blood mononuclear cells were obtained prior to treatment, at the time of response, and at either disease progression or sustained remission. Every remission and progressive disease sample was obtained while ibrutinib was still being received by the patients.

V gives up 3 bases and J gives up 6 bases, and the segment between their germline ends measures 15 bases. The CDR3 numbers 15 residues from cysteine through phenylalanine. Only the CDR3 DNA is retained, 45 bases long and in frame from the first base. The CDR1 and CDR2 encoded by the germline V gene are MDHEN and SYDVKM. Read against the paper, the sample's time point label means: about eleven months on ibrutinib. For TCR beta library preparation, roughly 2 micrograms of genomic DNA was extracted from cryopreserved PBMCs. High-throughput TCR beta sequencing was performed on longitudinal blood samples from CLL patients receiving ibrutinib monotherapy. Patients were enrolled in a phase 2 open-label single-center ibrutinib monotherapy trial. The full study reports these points: Baseline clonality was found to be higher than that of age-matched healthy donors and was strongly correlated with circulating CD8+ T-cell counts. Sustained-remission and progressing patients did not have matched sampling times, and lymph node repertoires were not examined. Public clonotypes were rare and either contracted or stayed stable during treatment, and the rise in clonality at ibrutinib response reflected the expansion of private clonotypes. Clonality rose at ibrutinib response, remained stable during sustained remission, and dropped back toward baseline at progression.

In the case of this clone: The specificity of this receptor is unknown. Base-call qualities are not available, and no considerably larger clone is one nucleotide away.

On a MiSeq, deep resolution sequencing aimed for a depth between 1 in 1 million and 1 in 200,000 T cells, with each clonotype covered around 9.2x on average. TCR beta libraries were generated with the immunoSEQ hsTCRB Kit. The authors' pipeline ran thus. Data were analyzed with ImmunoSEQ Data Assistant and ImmunoSEQ Analyzer, with V, D and J genes assigned per IMGT definitions. Clonality, with values ranging from 0 to 1, was calculated as one minus the normalized Shannon entropy of productive rearrangement frequencies. Only overrepresented clonotypes making up at least 0.05% of the repertoire of each patient were included in the public clonotype analysis. About a dozen repertoires from age-matched healthy donors, obtained from immuneACCESS, served as clonality controls. TCRdb re-hosts the immuneACCESS table, in-frame sequences only. Its copies lack some clones; in the studies checked, an unresolved V gene accounts for under half of them, and the cause for the rest is not known. Clone size and the V and J calls come from that table; the DNA yielded D and trimming. The sample table holds 110,000 to 150,000 clones, of which 70% to 85% were seen once. The ten biggest clones cover about 29% of the sample.

Recombination linked TRBV28 to TRBJ1-5; the D gene cannot be resolved reliably. The clonotype was recovered from a human donor with chronic lymphocytic leukemia. Sequenced here: PBMCs, sampled after 12 months of ibrutinib treatment. The CDR3 protein is CASSLDIWEGQPQHF. The DNA sequence reads TGTGCCAGCAGTTTGGATATCTGGGAAGGTCAGCCCCAGCATTTT.